These T cell receptor beta chains were read from a single sample in a study of cytomegalovirus exposure and HLA in healthy donors. The table came from immunoSEQ multiplex PCR; TCRdb's copy has only in-frame clones and leaves some out. The profile covers about 170,000 clones, with approximately 73% appearing a single time and 5% to 5.5% taken by the ten largest. Sequenced material: PBMCs. The receptors derive from a woman aged 18-30 years in good health and CMV-seropositive. Each CDR3 is given with its conserved first and last residue. Fields, in order: V gene, CDR3 protein.

V gene: TRBV9
CDR3 protein: CASSVGVSGYTGELFF

V gene: TRBV15
CDR3 protein: CATSRERLAGGNEQFF

V gene: TRBV9
CDR3 protein: CASRQLYEQYF

V gene: TRBV27
CDR3 protein: CASNGTGGIPNSNQPQHF

V gene: TRBV7-3
CDR3 protein: CASSKASGGVITDTQYF

V gene: TRBV19
CDR3 protein: CASSIHPGQGPYNEQFF

V gene: TRBV30
CDR3 protein: CAWSAVDRGRETQYF

V gene: TRBV2
CDR3 protein: CASSGRQGAGEQYF

V gene: TRBV5-1
CDR3 protein: CASSTRWTGGGGTEAFF

V gene: TRBV15
CDR3 protein: CATTTGQITNEQFF

V gene: TRBV29-1
CDR3 protein: CSVEDPGLAAYF

V gene: TRBV1
CDR3 protein: CTSSSRQQGPGNTIYF

V gene: TRBV2
CDR3 protein: CASREGLSSYEQYF

V gene: TRBV7-9
CDR3 protein: CASIQGDRGHRGAFF

V gene: TRBV2
CDR3 protein: CASSEMTGGGITGELFF

V gene: TRBV4-1
CDR3 protein: CASSQQDSPLHF

V gene: TRBV7-6
CDR3 protein: CASSFAFRGELDTQYF

V gene: TRBV7-2
CDR3 protein: CASSVQGGAGGELFF

V gene: TRBV7-2
CDR3 protein: CASSFTRGPFYNEQFF

V gene: TRBV18
CDR3 protein: CASSPRSSYEQYF

V gene: TRBV28
CDR3 protein: CASSLGQFPEKLFF

V gene: TRBV6-1
CDR3 protein: CASSVLDRTNSPLHF

V gene: TRBV5-8
CDR3 protein: CASSLDTATGPQHF

V gene: TRBV7-9
CDR3 protein: CASSFPRQGASYYEQYF

V gene: TRBV19
CDR3 protein: CASSISSGTYEQYF

V gene: TRBV28
CDR3 protein: CASNPGLPSYEQYF

V gene: TRBV7-3
CDR3 protein: CASSLTSGGPSEQFF

V gene: TRBV9
CDR3 protein: CASSPRGGIQETQYF

V gene: TRBV27
CDR3 protein: CASHQGRNSPLHF

V gene: TRBV5-6
CDR3 protein: CASSLELRQETQYF

V gene: TRBV4-1
CDR3 protein: CASSQDPAGSTDTQYF

V gene: TRBV5-1
CDR3 protein: CASSPRGRDNGYTF

V gene: TRBV5-6
CDR3 protein: CASNRGSTLYEQYF

V gene: TRBV28
CDR3 protein: CASSWGWETQYF

V gene: TRBV7-2
CDR3 protein: CASSFGGGSPVLTF

V gene: TRBV15
CDR3 protein: CATSREGGLHYGYTF

V gene: TRBV7-6
CDR3 protein: CASSPQNRGPEHTDTQYF

V gene: TRBV30
CDR3 protein: CAWSVDITGELFF

V gene: TRBV9
CDR3 protein: CASSVVAGGYTF

V gene: TRBV6-1
CDR3 protein: CASSEVVGGGETQYF

V gene: TRBV5-1
CDR3 protein: CASSLGQTSGDYEQYF

V gene: TRBV7-9
CDR3 protein: CASSLIRNNGYTF

V gene: TRBV25-1
CDR3 protein: CASRKPQGRSFNETQYF

V gene: TRBV10-3
CDR3 protein: CATDFGGGWGYTF